The rows below give T cell receptor beta chains drawn from one sample of a study of T cell repertoires in cytomegalovirus infection. These TCRs' antigens remain unknown. In TCRdb, the reads were re-called with MiXCR into one record per CDR3 protein. The profile shows roughly 500,000 distinct CDR3 sequences, roughly a third of them singletons. The source was cultured PBMCs, collected from culture after CMV antigen stimulation. The receptors come from a human donor in good health (CMV status not recorded). Some clones in this sample may be carry-over from other donors' samples. Each CDR3 is given with its conserved first and last residue. The D gene is left open where the match is weak. Some rows mark clone size as missing; the rest say once, few, many or name a class of expanded clone.

j_call v_call clone_size d_call cdr3_nt cdr3_aa
TRBJ2-4 TRBV6-6 - - TGTGCCAGCAGCCAAGTCAGGGACATTCAAAACATTCAGTACTTC CASSQVRDIQNIQYF
TRBJ1-1 TRBV18 few TRBD1 TGTGCCAGCTCAAAGGACAGGGACATGGCTTTCTTT CASSKDRDMAFF
TRBJ2-3 TRBV12-3/TRBV12-4 many - TGTGCCAGCAGGGGGCAGGATACGCAGTATTTT CASRGQDTQYF
TRBJ2-7 TRBV28 few - TGTGCCAGCAGTTTGTGGGGGTCTTCCTACGAGCAGTACTTC CASSLWGSSYEQYF
TRBJ2-5 TRBV7-2 few - TGTGCCAGCACCCAGGGGTGGGGGGAGACCCAGTACTTC CASTQGWGETQYF
TRBJ1-5 TRBV2 - - TGTGCCAGCAGCAGAGGGACGGGGGATCAGCCCCAGCATTTT CASSRGTGDQPQHF
TRBJ1-2 TRBV28 - TRBD1 TGTGCCAGCAGTGCCCAGACAGGGAACTATGGCTACACCTTC CASSAQTGNYGYTF
TRBJ2-2 TRBV23-1 - - TGCGCCAGCAGTCAATCCTTCAGGGGCACCGGGGAGCTGTTTTTT CASSQSFRGTGELFF
TRBJ1-5 TRBV19 few TRBD1 TGTGCCAGTAGTATCCAGGACAGGAGCAATCAGCCCCAGCATTTT CASSIQDRSNQPQHF
TRBJ1-1 TRBV6-2/TRBV6-3 - TRBD1 TGTGCCAGCAGTTCGACAGGGCAAGGGGACACTGAAGCTTTCTTT CASSSTGQGDTEAFF
TRBJ2-1 TRBV4-1 few TRBD2 TGCGCCAGCAGCTCAGTCCAGCGGGAGACCAATGAGCAGTTCTTC CASSSVQRETNEQFF
TRBJ2-5 TRBV7-9 - TRBD1 TGTGCCAGCACTAGGGACAGGGGTGAGACCCAGTACTTC CASTRDRGETQYF
TRBJ2-5 TRBV20-1 - TRBD2 TGCAGTGCTCCTAGCGGGAGGGCCTTTGGTCGGGAGACCCAGTACTTC CSAPSGRAFGRETQYF
TRBJ1-5 TRBV7-4 - - TGTGCCAGCAGCTTAGGGGAGTTAAGGATTCAGCCCCAGCATTTT CASSLGELRIQPQHF
TRBJ2-3 TRBV20-1 few - TGCAGTGCTAGAGATCTCGAGGGACCAAATACAGATACGCAGTATTTT CSARDLEGPNTDTQYF
TRBJ2-3 TRBV4-3 - - TGCGCCAGCAGCCAATCGAGGAGCACAGATACGCAGTATTTT CASSQSRSTDTQYF
TRBJ2-4 TRBV20-1 - TRBD2 TGCAGTTCGATTAGCGGGAGAAACAAAAACATTCAGTACTTC CSSISGRNKNIQYF
TRBJ2-5 TRBV6-2/TRBV6-3 few TRBD1 TGTGCCAGCAGTTACGGGGACAGGCAGGTAGAGACCCAGTACTTC CASSYGDRQVETQYF
TRBJ2-7 TRBV7-6 few - TGTGCCAGCAGCTTAGGGTCAAGAGGGGCTACCCACGAGCAGTACTTC CASSLGSRGATHEQYF
TRBJ1-2 TRBV6-2/TRBV6-3 - - TGTGCCAGCAGTTACTCGGCGGACTATGGCTACACCTTC CASSYSADYGYTF